This T cell receptor beta chain was sequenced during a study of sequential checkpoint blockade in melanoma. The method was immunoSEQ multiplex PCR; TCRdb's version includes in-frame clones alone and lacks a portion of them. The table has fewer than 40,000 clones, approximately 91% seen once. V was clipped by 5 bases and J by 5 bases, with 16 bases between them. This CDR3 spans 14 amino acids. The germline V gene has CDR1 MNHEY and CDR2 SMNVEV (reference sequence). The treatment was: randomized to nivolumab then ipilimumab (arm A) or the reverse (arm B). This clonotype was obtained from a human donor with melanoma. The sequencing used CD8+ T cells sorted from blood (inferred from file names), collected from a patient given nivolumab and ipilimumab in sequence. The chain is built from TRBV27 and TRBJ2-7, with D maybe TRBD1 (5 bases). CDR3 sequence (DNA): TGTGCCAGCAGTATGCAGGGCTATCCTAACGAGCAGTACTTC. Encoded protein: CASSMQGYPNEQYF.